These T cell receptor beta chains were read from a single sample in a study of T cells in Graves' hyperthyroidism and ophthalmopathy. TCRdb processed the multiplex PCR reads anew with MiXCR; each CDR3 protein has one entry. The data show fewer than 600,000 distinct CDR3 sequences, approximately 15% seen once. Sequences were obtained from blood. These receptors were taken from a woman aged 18-29 years with Graves' hyperthyroidism. The CDR3 runs from the conserved cysteine through the conserved F or W. A D gene is named only where the DNA matches it firmly. Clone size is not always given. Where it is, it says once, few, many or a class for expanded clones.

cdr3_length	v_call	j_call	clone_size	d_call	cdr3_aa	cdr3_nt
13	TRBV11-2	TRBJ2-5	many	TRBD2	CASSVAGAETQYF	TGTGCCAGCAGCGTAGCGGGAGCGGAGACCCAGTACTTC
15	TRBV6-1	TRBJ1-5	NA	NA	CASSRTGTQNQPQHF	TGTGCCAGCAGTCGGACCGGGACACAAAATCAGCCCCAGCATTTT
17	TRBV20-1	TRBJ2-6	many	NA	CSARRKGGPSGANVLTF	TGCAGTGCTAGAAGGAAGGGGGGCCCCTCTGGGGCCAACGTCCTGACTTTC
13	TRBV20-1	TRBJ1-5	NA	NA	CSARGPLNQPQHF	TGCAGTGCTAGAGGACCTCTGAATCAGCCCCAGCATTTT
15	TRBV18	TRBJ2-5	many	NA	CASSPAGTGQETQYF	TGTGCCAGCTCACCTGCCGGGACGGGCCAAGAGACCCAGTACTTC
14	TRBV27	TRBJ2-5	many	NA	CASSFLAYKETQYF	TGTGCCAGCAGTTTCCTTGCTTACAAAGAGACCCAGTACTTC
15	TRBV29-1	TRBJ2-3	NA	TRBD2	CSGGGGGIVTDTQYF	TGCAGCGGCGGGGGGGGGGGGATAGTGACAGATACGCAGTATTTT
10	TRBV20-1	TRBJ2-3	NA	NA	CSLRRHTQYF	TGCAGCCTCAGGCGGCATACGCAGTATTTT
15	TRBV7-2	TRBJ2-2	NA	NA	CASSPLVSNTGELFF	TGTGCCAGCAGCCCACTAGTCTCGAACACCGGGGAGCTGTTTTTT
15	TRBV12-3/TRBV12-4	TRBJ1-5	many	NA	CASSSMGAGGQPQHF	TGTGCCAGCAGTTCCATGGGTGCGGGGGGGCAGCCCCAGCATTTT
16	TRBV5-1	TRBJ2-3	many	TRBD2	CASTPPLAGGGDTQYF	TGCGCCAGCACCCCCCCTCTAGCGGGAGGGGGAGATACGCAGTATTTT
15	TRBV10-3	TRBJ1-2	many	NA	CASNGGTPGGYGYTF	TGTGCCAGCAACGGAGGGACCCCGGGCGGCTATGGCTACACCTTC
14	TRBV27	TRBJ1-6	NA	NA	CASSFNGGNSPLHF	TGTGCCAGCAGTTTTAACGGGGGAAATTCACCCCTCCACTTT
15	TRBV20-1	TRBJ2-1	NA	NA	CSARDSRGGKNEQFF	TGCAGTGCTAGAGATAGCAGGGGGGGAAAGAATGAGCAGTTCTTC
13	TRBV7-3	TRBJ1-1	many	NA	CASSLHGRTEAFF	TGTGCCAGCAGCCTACACGGACGGACTGAAGCTTTCTTT
14	TRBV2	TRBJ2-3	many	NA	CASSGTSGSNTQYF	TGTGCCAGCAGTGGTACATCCGGGTCTAATACGCAGTATTTT
18	TRBV6-1	TRBJ1-6	NA	NA	CASSEFPQDSSYNSPLHF	TGTGCCAGCAGTGAATTCCCCCAGGACAGCTCCTATAATTCACCCCTCCACTTT
14	TRBV27	TRBJ1-5	many	TRBD1	CASSLRQGTQPQHF	TGTGCCAGCAGTCTTAGACAGGGAACTCAGCCCCAGCATTTT
13	TRBV2	TRBJ2-3	many	TRBD2	CAGTSGYTDTQYF	TGTGCCGGTACTAGCGGCTACACAGATACGCAGTATTTT
14	TRBV7-3	TRBJ2-2	many	NA	CASSSNGPQGELFF	TGTGCCAGCAGCTCGAACGGCCCCCAGGGGGAGCTGTTTTTT
15	TRBV27	TRBJ2-2	many	NA	CASSRRGSVAGELFF	TGTGCCAGCAGTAGGAGAGGGTCAGTAGCCGGGGAGCTGTTTTTT
12	TRBV12-5	TRBJ2-2	many	NA	CASGLPPGELFF	TGTGCTAGTGGCCTACCCCCCGGGGAGCTGTTTTTT
12	TRBV6-1	TRBJ2-5	many	NA	CASSGSSQTQYF	TGTGCCAGCAGCGGATCTAGTCAGACCCAGTACTTC
19	TRBV2	TRBJ2-3	few	NA	CARSRLDLTRGAGADTQYF	TGTGCCCGCAGCCGGCTAGATCTCACCAGGGGCGCAGGGGCAGATACGCAGTATTTT
14	TRBV11-3	TRBJ2-3	many	NA	CASSPSLATDTQYF	TGTGCCAGCAGCCCCTCGCTTGCCACAGATACGCAGTATTTT
15	TRBV12-3/TRBV12-4	TRBJ2-3	many	TRBD2	CASTGLGTVTDTQYF	TGTGCCAGCACCGGACTAGGGACGGTGACAGATACGCAGTATTTT
15	TRBV24-1	TRBJ2-1	many	NA	CATSDADLPYNEQFF	TGTGCCACCAGTGATGCGGACCTACCATACAATGAGCAGTTCTTC
17	TRBV10-1	TRBJ2-3	NA	TRBD2	CASIKPGLAGLTDTQYF	TGCGCCAGCATTAAACCGGGACTAGCGGGACTCACAGATACGCAGTATTTT
13	TRBV29-1	TRBJ2-1	many	NA	CSWGPTSYNEQFF	TGCAGCTGGGGACCTACCTCCTACAATGAGCAGTTCTTC
13	TRBV20-1	TRBJ2-1	few	TRBD2	CSARKGLANEQFF	TGCAGTGCTAGAAAGGGACTAGCCAATGAGCAGTTCTTC
13	TRBV10-1	TRBJ2-7	NA	TRBD1	CASSPETGLGQYF	TGCGCCAGCAGCCCTGAGACAGGGTTAGGGCAGTACTTC
11	TRBV20-1	TRBJ2-5	NA	NA	CSALLEETQYF	TGCAGTGCCCTACTCGAAGAGACCCAGTACTTC
17	TRBV12-3/TRBV12-4	TRBJ2-3	many	TRBD2	CASSPASGRATTDTQYF	TGTGCCAGCAGTCCTGCTAGCGGGAGGGCAACTACAGATACGCAGTATTTT